The next 20 T cell receptor beta chains were all read from a single sample in a study of shared clonotypes between healthy human individuals. The assay was immunoSEQ multiplex PCR, and TCRdb's table has in-frame clones only and misses some. The sample lists about 2.3 million clones, about nine tenths occurring once. Sequences were obtained from naive CD4+ T cells from PBMCs. Described subset: CD45RA+ positively selected. The receptors come from a man between 18 and 35 years old in good health. Some clones in this sample may be carry-over from other donors' samples.

In DNA form, the CDR3 reads TGTGCCAGCTCAACACAGACTGCCAACCAAGAGACCCAGTACTTC. It yields the protein CASSTQTANQETQYF. The rearrangement uses TRBV18 and TRBJ2-5; D is undetermined. Germline CDR1 is KGHSH and CDR2 is LQKENI. The ends were cut back, 5 bases at V and 0 bases at J, with 13 bases in the middle. There are 15 residues in the CDR3.

The chain has TRBV7-3 and TRBJ1-1; 9 bases align to TRBD1. The V gene's germline CDR1 is SGHTA and CDR2 FQGTGA. Trimming took 6 bases from V and 6 from J; bases not matched to a gene: 8. The CDR3 runs 14 residues. CDR3 residues: CASRIQGAVAEAFF. The CDR3 nucleotides read TGTGCCAGCAGAATACAGGGGGCTGTGGCTGAAGCTTTCTTT. The full variable domain, completed using reference TRBV7-3 and TRBJ1-1, is GAGVSQTPSNKVTEKGKYVELRCDPISGHTALYWYRQSLGQGPEFLIYFQGTGAADDSGLPNDRFFAVRPEGSVSTLKIQRTERGDSAVYLCASRIQGAVAEAFFGQGTRLTVV.

V and J are TRBV12-5 and TRBJ2-5; D is unresolved. CDR3 length: 13 residues. Germline CDR1 and CDR2: LGHNT and FRNRAP. With 2 bases removed from V and 0 bases from J, the gap between germline ends came to 4 bases. CDR3 nucleotide sequence: TGTGCTAGTGGTTTGACAAACCAAGAGACCCAGTACTTC. This codes for CASGLTNQETQYF.

J is TRBJ2-2 and V is TRBV28; perhaps TRBD1 as D (5 bases). V was trimmed by 3 bases and J by 2 bases, leaving 10 bases between them. The CDR3 totals 15 residues. The germline gives CDR1 MDHEN, CDR2 SYDVKM. The CDR3 region has the DNA TGTGCCAGCAGTTTGGGCAGGGCCAACACCGGGGAGCTGTTTTTT. The encoded protein is CASSLGRANTGELFF.

The J gene is TRBJ2-5, the V gene TRBV5-3, with TRBD2 matching over 11 bases. TRBV5-3 is noted as an ORF with a role that remains uncertain. After removal of 8 bases from V and 5 bases from J, the junction contained 11 bases not matched to a gene. CDR3 length: 15 amino acids. The CDR3 protein is CARWVAGGYRETQYF. The CDR3 bases are TGTGCCAGGTGGGTAGCGGGAGGGTATCGGGAGACCCAGTACTTC.

V gene TRBV6-5 combines with J gene TRBJ2-7; TRBD1 matches at 7 bases. The CDR3 covers 15 residues. Germline lookup yields CDR1 MNHEY and CDR2 SVGAGI. J was trimmed by 1 base and V by 6 bases; bases with no gene match: 9. In DNA, the CDR3 is TGTGCCAGCAGCCCATGGACAGGCTTTTCCTACGAGCAGTACTTC. Translation: CASSPWTGFSYEQYF.

The chain carries TRBV4-3 and TRBJ2-1, with 11 positions matching TRBD2. V lost 4 bases and J lost 3; bases outside the gene matches: 11. Germline V CDR1 and CDR2: LGHNA, YSLEER. The CDR3 has 18 amino acids. The CDR3, as DNA: TGCGCCAGCAGCCGGGGGGGGACTACTAGCGGGAGCTACAATGAGCAGTTCTTC. Protein sequence: CASSRGGTTSGSYNEQFF.

The chain couples TRBV5-1 to TRBJ2-1; TRBD2 aligns across 8 bases. Germline V gene data show CDR1 as SGHRS and CDR2 as YFSETQ. The CDR3 is 16 residues long. With V trimmed by 7 bases and J by 0 bases, 9 bases remained unmatched. Written as DNA, the CDR3 is TGCGCCAGCGGGGGCCGGCTAGCGGGCTCCTACAATGAGCAGTTCTTC. Amino acid sequence: CASGGRLAGSYNEQFF.

The chain joins TRBV7-2 to TRBJ2-1, with D uncertain. Looked up from germline, CDR1 is SGHTA and CDR2 is FQGNSA. The CDR3 length is 13 residues. With 3 bases removed from V and 7 bases from J, the gap between germline ends came to 10 bases. The CDR3 reads CASSFRSWNEQFF. CDR3 in DNA: TGTGCCAGCAGCTTCCGCTCTTGGAATGAGCAGTTCTTC.

The chain has TRBV29-1 and TRBJ2-3; TRBD2 is a possible D gene (5 bases). CDR3 length: 12 amino acids. CDR1 is SQVTM, CDR2 ANQGSEA, per germline. Between the trimmed V and J ends, which lost 7 bases and 6 bases, there was a span of 14 bases. The CDR3 DNA is TGCAGCGGCACACTAGATACGGATACGCAGTATTTT. It yields the protein CSGTLDTDTQYF.

The count of this clone is one. The chain joins TRBV7-2 to TRBJ1-1; TRBD1 might be the D (5 bases). CDR1 SGHTA and CDR2 FQGNSA come from the germline V gene. V shed 6 bases and J shed 8 bases, with 19 bases lying between them. The CDR3 length is 14 residues. CDR3 residues: CASSFQGLTSEAFF. DNA for the CDR3: TGTGCCAGCAGTTTCCAGGGTCTCACTTCGGAAGCTTTCTTT.

This clone was seen a few times. This chain links TRBV6-5 with TRBJ1-1; no clear D gene. Germline-derived CDR1 and CDR2 are MNHEY and SVGAGI. V lost 0 bases to trimming and J lost 1 base, with 12 bases between them. The CDR3 runs to 16 residues. CDR3 nucleotides: TGTGCCAGCAGTTACTCGATGGCAGTGGAGAACACTGAAGCTTTCTTT. Encoded protein: CASSYSMAVENTEAFF.

The chain joins TRBV4-1 to TRBJ2-1, with 11 bases fitting TRBD2. V lost 1 base and J lost 4; bases outside the gene matches: 3. The germline gives CDR1 MGHRA, CDR2 YSYEKL. The CDR3 loop spans 16 amino acids. In DNA, the CDR3 is TGCGCCAGCAGCCAAGCGGGACTAGCGGAATACAATGAGCAGTTCTTC. It encodes CASSQAGLAEYNEQFF.

V and J are TRBV2 and TRBJ2-1, with D possibly being TRBD2 (6 bases). The V gene lost 6 bases and the J gene lost 3 bases, with 21 bases spanning the gap. CDR3 length: 17 amino acids. Germline V gives CDR1 SNHLY, CDR2 FYNNEI. The DNA for the CDR3 is TGTGCCAGCAGCGCACGACTCCTAGCGATCGACTACAATGAGCAGTTCTTC. It codes for CASSARLLAIDYNEQFF.

This clone was picked up one time. The chain couples TRBV15 to TRBJ2-7; D may be TRBD1 (6 bases). The ends were cut back, 1 base at V and 7 bases at J, with 14 bases in the middle. This CDR3 is built from 14 residues. From germline, CDR1 is LNHNV and CDR2 YYDKDF (reference sequence). The CDR3 sequence: CATSRVISQGEQYF. The CDR3 bases are TGTGCCACCAGCAGAGTAATTTCCCAGGGGGAGCAGTACTTC.

This clone was seen only a few times. J is TRBJ1-5 and V is TRBV28, with 8 bases identical to TRBD1. This CDR3 is built from 14 residues. The junction had 7 bases not matched to a gene; V was cut back by 4 bases and J by 8 bases. Germline V gene sequence: CDR1 MDHEN, CDR2 SYDVKM. CDR3 in amino acids: CASSSRTGLKPQHF. In nucleotides, the CDR3 is TGTGCCAGCAGTTCCCGGACAGGGTTGAAGCCCCAGCATTTT.

This chain joins TRBV28 and TRBJ2-1, with TRBD2 as a possible D gene (6 bases). From germline, CDR1 is MDHEN and CDR2 SYDVKM. With 6 bases removed from V and 14 bases from J, the gap between germline ends came to 20 bases. The CDR3 covers 13 residues. The DNA for the CDR3 is TGTGCCAGCAGCACTTTTACCGGGACTCCCAAGTTCTTC. Translated: CASSTFTGTPKFF.

This chain links TRBV4-1 with TRBJ2-5, with D hard to call. V lost 1 base and J lost 5, with 14 bases in between. The CDR3 has 15 residues. The germline CDR1 and CDR2 sequences are MGHRA and YSYEKL. The CDR3 DNA follows: TGCGCCAGCAGCCAAGGGCAAGACATATACGAGACCCAGTACTTC. This gives the protein CASSQGQDIYETQYF.

The rearrangement uses TRBV2 and TRBJ1-4, with D possibly matching TRBD1 (5 bases). CDR1 and CDR2 (germline): SNHLY, FYNNEI. The CDR3 covers 14 residues. V lost 6 bases and J lost 3, with 11 bases in between. The CDR3 DNA is TGTGCCAGCAGGGCAGGGATGGCTAATGAAAAACTGTTTTTT. It translates to CASRAGMANEKLFF.

The V gene is TRBV5-1, the J gene TRBJ2-7; the match to TRBD2 covers 7 bases. The germline gives CDR1 SGHRS, CDR2 YFSETQ. CDR3 length: 15 residues. Germline trimming cut 4 bases from V and 0 bases from J; bases unmatched to any gene: 7. CDR3 coding DNA: TGCGCCAGCAGCGCGACTAGCCTGAGCTCCTACGAGCAGTACTTC. Amino acids: CASSATSLSSYEQYF.